This T cell receptor beta chain comes out of a study of T-cell memory formation after mild COVID-19. Germline V CDR1 and CDR2: LGHNA, YSLEER. The CDR3 is made up of 15 amino acids. Trimming left V 0 bases short and J 3 bases short, with 11 bases between. For this clonotype: The antigen is not known.

Each CDR3 protein gets one entry after TCRdb re-called the 5' RACE reads with MiXCR. The sample shows 150,000 to 200,000 distinct CDR3 sequences, around 30% of them seen only once. General study results and limits: In second-wave clones peaking day 37, SARS-CoV-2 specificity remained unconfirmed. Clones shrinking from day 15 to 85 showed even CD4/CD8 mixes; later expanders tilted CD4+.

Sequencing input: PBMCs or a T cell subset sorted from them (not recorded which). The chain links TRBV4-3 to TRBJ2-5; a weak D match, TRBD2 (5 bases). This TCR came from an adult woman who had mild COVID-19 (a few samples of this study predate the infection). Cell type and time point are not known. The CDR3 here is CASSQEYIGKETQYF. CDR3 coding DNA: TGCGCCAGCAGCCAAGAATATATCGGGAAAGAGACCCAGTACTTC.